What follows describes a single TCR beta chain. Its antigen remains unidentified. The input lacks base qualities; no much larger clone sits a single base away. The cohort consisted of 600 or so healthy bone marrow donors. At the time of sampling, every cohort member was nominally healthy, though immune exposures that went unrecorded were likely present. The donor tested CMV seronegative, placing the donor among the 350 to 400 seronegative members of the cohort. Each donor provided a peripheral blood sample, and peripheral blood mononuclear cells were used for TCR beta sequencing. Genomic DNA extraction from the blood cell samples was performed with the Qiagen DNeasy Blood Extraction Kit. The data stem from a study of cytomegalovirus exposure and HLA in healthy donors listed by TCRdb under 2017. Some background on the complete study: According to an earlier analysis of 450 to 650 of the donors, some 180 million T cells yielded roughly 110 million unique TCR beta sequences and roughly 280 Gb of sequence data. Roughly 300 gigabases of sequencing data and approximately 91 million unique TCR sequences made up an early release that covered 500 to 650 HLA-typed donors. Among the approximately 400 genotyped donors, 75% to 90% belonged to the genetic ancestry cluster associated with self-reported Caucasian donors. The study aimed to test whether signatures of past pathogen exposure could be identified by cataloging public T cell receptors. The study profiled the T cell repertoires of approximately 700 subjects by immunosequencing and related them to cytomegalovirus serostatus. In addition to the first cohort of 650 to 750 subjects, a separate validation cohort of approximately 130 different subjects was used. To predict cytomegalovirus infection status, the study brought together high-throughput TCR immunosequencing, statistical association of individual TCRs with disease status, and machine learning. A later analysis re-analyzed previously published TCR beta repertoires from roughly 630 donors and added high-resolution HLA genotyping to study TCR occurrence patterns. Rather than drawing on any new phenotypic data, the later analysis identified candidate immune exposures from TCR beta sequences and the way those sequences occurred across donors. To decide whether each TCR beta V gene segment behaved as functional or pseudogenic, an earlier analysis of some 600 of the donors relied on high-throughput TCR beta sequencing. Donor age, sex, ethnicity and CMV serostatus were compiled together with the repertoire data. A later genetic analysis took genome-wide SNP genotypes for about three fifths of the 666 donors and used that subset as a discovery cohort. All discovery cohort repertoires had been generated using a single sequencing platform. Both class I and class II loci were covered by HLA typing, at four-digit resolution. The number of donors typed differed by locus, with roughly 629-640 for A, B, C, DRB1 and DQB1, approximately 500 for DQA1, 606 for DPA1, and around 430 for DPB1. A few DR-DQ haplotypes were treated as single units for association and clustering because of strong linkage in the cohort. On average, about 240,000 unique TCR beta nucleotide sequences were sequenced per donor among about 400 genotyped donors of the cohort, with 15% to 20% of those sequences being non-productive.

The CDR3 covers 15 residues, taking in both the cysteine and the phenylalanine. Of the read, only the CDR3 DNA is kept; its 45 bases are in frame from base 1. CDR1 LNHNV and CDR2 YYDKDF are derived from the germline V gene (reference sequence). Trimming accounts for 4 bases at V and 8 bases at J, while the number of junction bases matched to no gene is 6. The library was built by means of the immunoSEQ multiplex PCR assay. A mixture of 60 forward primers for TCR Vbeta segments and 13 reverse primers for TCR Jbeta segments was used in the multiplex PCR. A multiplex PCR assay on genomic DNA amplified the CDR3 region of rearranged TCR beta genes. The Illumina HiSeq System was used to sequence the amplified TCR beta libraries as 87-base-pair reads. As for how the authors treated the data: In a later analysis, tens of millions of unique TCR beta chains were counted across the roughly 610 repertoires, and approximately 11 million of these chains were shared by at least two donors. A nearest-neighbor algorithm error-corrected the raw reads and collapsed the reads into unique sequences, merging closely related sequences to remove PCR and sequencing errors. Alignment of CDR3 sequences to IMGT reference sequences was used to assign V, D and J gene segments. For a sequence to be retained, a match of at least six nucleotides was required to both a V gene segment and a J gene segment. A rearrangement was called productive if the CDR3 had no stop codons and remained in frame with V and J, and every other rearrangement was called non-productive. Following IMGT convention, CDR3 was defined as the stretch from the second conserved V-encoded cysteine up to the conserved J-encoded phenylalanine. In an earlier analysis of 587 of the donors, sequences lacking an unambiguous match to a single V gene segment were excluded. An earlier analysis of 500 to 700 of the donors classified V segments as functional when productive rearrangements were above 56.7% and as segregating when the standard deviation between donors was above 5%. A statistical classification framework was built for diagnosing cytomegalovirus status from the catalog of TCR beta chain sequences. In a later analysis, V and J genes were assigned by comparing TCR nucleotide sequences against IMGT/GENE-DB human TR gene sequences. A later analysis assigned CDR3 sequences and most-parsimonious VDJ recombination scenarios with the TCRdist pipeline. In a later analysis, each TCR beta chain was defined by its CDR3 amino acid sequence together with its V-gene family, and reads lacking a unique V-gene family were excluded. As a way to deal with suspected cross-contamination and a sequencing artifact, a later analysis dropped hundreds of nucleotide sequences that were highly shared and had low generation probability. In a later analysis, a clonal expansion index for each public chain was calculated from normalized within-repertoire ranks of inferred template counts. Generation probabilities in a later analysis came from a VDJ recombination model fitted to out-of-frame rearrangements, and those results were checked against IGoR. Hypergeometric tests were used in a later analysis to score TCR-TCR, TCR-HLA and TCR-CMV co-occurrence, with a repertoire-size bias correction applied to the TCR pairs. In a later analysis, false discovery rates were estimated by permuting HLA or CMV assignments 20 times. A later analysis grouped co-occurring TCRs with DBSCAN, adding TCRdist sequence similarity when clustering within HLA-allele-positive subsets. Repertoires with fewer than 30,000 or more than 120,000 public chains, plus five repertoires with anomalous nucleotide sharing, were excluded from co-occurrence clustering. Entries here come from immuneACCESS through TCRdb and include only in-frame sequences with V and J called. Some clones fail to appear in such tables; in the studies checked, an unresolved V gene covers under half of the shortfall, and the cause of the remainder is unknown. D and trimming come from the DNA, and the V and J calls and clone size come from that table. For this sample there are approximately 150,000 clones; around 88% appear just once. Over 0.8% of the sample goes to the ten largest clones.

Summary of the overall study and its limitations: A further reported finding was that TCR beta sequences accurately predicted the HLA-A and HLA-B alleles for most subjects in the first cohort. In this cohort, only TCR beta chains were sequenced, and detectable features were limited by the absence of alpha or paired-chain data. HLA typing was unavailable for some donors at each locus, so association tests used only the typed subset. In a later analysis, HLA-associated TCR beta chains were found to be more clonally expanded and to have lower generation probabilities than equally common non-associated chains. The study gave a list of 150 to 200 TCR beta chains associated with cytomegalovirus. A cluster of highly shared sequence variants was judged likely to represent a technical artifact of the sequencing pipeline. A few of the identified cytomegalovirus-associated TCR beta chains were confirmed in vitro to be specific for cytomegalovirus antigens. Compared with the roughly 700-donor mean, donors in an Asian-associated ancestry cluster had fewer N-insertions in productive TCRs, according to a later genetic analysis. In an earlier analysis of about 600 of the donors, most TCR beta V segments appeared in productive rearrangements about 87% or about 30% of the time, broadly matching IMGT annotations. In a later analysis, most CMV-associated TCR beta chains were found to appear HLA-restricted, with HLA associations seemingly driven largely by CMV exposure. A later genetic analysis associated a missense DCLRE1C variant with V-gene and J-gene trimming of TCR beta chains, and an independent cohort replicated the association. CMV serostatus was the only immune exposure information available for the cohort. In a later analysis, around 17,000 TCR beta sequences were associated with specific HLA alleles at a false discovery rate of 0.05. Assigning TCR associations to individual alleles was difficult when HLA alleles, especially DR and DQ, strongly co-occurred. It was suggested by the authors that the approach could potentially be generalized to other disease states and immunological phenotypes. Cytomegalovirus status was reported to be diagnosed by the classifier with high specificity and sensitivity in both the original and validation cohorts. Several of the top co-occurrence clusters appeared to be linked to parvovirus B19, influenza, CMV and Epstein-Barr virus, according to a later analysis. About 17 rarely observed V segments, including chromosome 9 orphons, were excluded from the earlier analysis of several hundred of the donors because counts were too low. The presence/absence analyses assumed that sequencing depth was roughly uniform across donors, and that assumption may not be true. According to a later analysis, TCR association rates differed among HLA loci, with DRB1 alleles showing the most associated TCRs and HLA-C alleles showing the fewest. Linkage disequilibrium might explain the correlated functional status among segregating V segments, but an unknown experimental factor could not be ruled out. Most TCR sequences were observed very rarely across donors, whereas some public TCRs were present in many individuals. Because the 87-base-pair reads could not distinguish some IMGT-functional V segments, including TRBV6-2 and TRBV6-3, those segments were excluded.

The sample consisted of PBMCs. The receptor's source is a woman in her twenties or thirties in good health and CMV-seronegative. The chain joins TRBV15 to TRBJ2-1, with TRBD1 matching 12 junction bases. The DNA is TGTGCCACCAGCACGGGACAGGGGGCTCGGGATGAGCAGTTCTTC. This is translated as CATSTGQGARDEQFF.